What follows is one TCR beta chain and its context. Its antigen remains unknown. J gave up 1 base and V 10 bases, and 11 bases lay outside the gene matches. This CDR3 spans 15 amino acids. Per germline, CDR1 WSHSY and CDR2 SAAADI. The validation cohort, a group of around 130 subjects, included the donors and was separate from the approximately 660-subject first cohort. These data come from a study of cytomegalovirus exposure and HLA in healthy donors. Study-level results: The classifier reportedly diagnosed cytomegalovirus status with high specificity and sensitivity.

Data came from immunoSEQ multiplex PCR; TCRdb stores just in-frame clones and leaves some out. The sample has more than 300,000 clones, about nine tenths seen once. The sequenced sample was PBMCs. V gene TRBV10-2 combines with J gene TRBJ2-5, with 8 bases lining up with TRBD2. The source is a woman between 18 and 29 years old in good health and CMV-seronegative. CDR3 region: CATDRTGGAQETQYF. CDR3 DNA: TGCGCCACCGACCGAACGGGGGGGGCCCAAGAGACCCAGTACTTC.